Each of the 27 T cell receptor beta chains below was sequenced from the same sample in a study of T-cell memory formation after mild COVID-19. TCRdb reanalysed the 5' RACE reads using MiXCR and keeps one entry per CDR3 protein. The profile covers hundreds of thousands of distinct CDR3 sequences, with approximately 15% appearing a single time and approximately 20% taken by the ten largest. Sequenced material: PBMCs or a T cell subset sorted from them (not recorded which). Every receptor here comes from a man aged 18 to 35 who had mild COVID-19 (a few samples of this study predate the infection). Cell type and time point are not known.

CDR3: CASSGAGNTGELFF. The CDR3 coding sequence is TGTGCCAGCAGTGGAGCAGGGAACACCGGGGAGCTGTTTTTT. This rearrangement joins TRBV11-3 to TRBJ2-2; D is ambiguous. The CDR3 has 14 residues. Germline V gives CDR1 SGHNT, CDR2 YENEEA. Trimming left V 6 bases short and J 1 base short, with 9 bases between.

This clonotype was seen only a few times. The chain carries TRBV5-1 and TRBJ1-1; D is undetermined. Germline CDR1 reads SGHRS; CDR2 reads YFSETQ. With 0 bases removed from V and 4 bases from J, the gap between germline ends came to 10 bases. This CDR3 spans 14 amino acids. The CDR3 spells CASSLGGRVTEAFF. CDR3 in DNA: TGCGCCAGCAGCTTGGGGGGTCGGGTCACTGAAGCTTTCTTT.

The CDR3 nucleotides are TGTGCTAGTGGTTTTATAGGCTCCAGCCCGGGAACCCAGTACTTC. Translation: CASGFIGSSPGTQYF. The chain is built from TRBV12-5 and TRBJ2-5, with a tentative D call TRBD2 (5 bases). V was trimmed by 3 bases and J by 8 bases, leaving 19 bases between them. The CDR3 runs to 15 residues. CDR1 and CDR2 (germline): LGHNT, FRNRAP. The complete variable domain, with remaining parts taken from reference TRBV12-5 and TRBJ2-5, reads DARVTQTPRHKVTEMGQEVTMRCQPILGHNTVFWYRQTMMQGLELLAYFRNRAPLDDSGMPKDRFSAEMPDATLATLKIQPSEPRDSAVYFCASGFIGSSPGTQYFGPGTRLLVL.

The chain employs TRBV5-1 and TRBJ2-3; 10 positions match TRBD2. Trimming at V came to 4 bases and at J to 7 bases, leaving 6 bases not matched to a gene. This CDR3 has 14 amino acids. The germline gives CDR1 SGHRS, CDR2 YFSETQ. The CDR3, as DNA: TGCGCCAGCAGCCTTAGCGGGGGGCCGAATACGCAGTATTTT. Translation: CASSLSGGPNTQYF.

The gene calls are TRBV20-1 and TRBJ2-5; TRBD2 agrees at 10 bases. Germline loops: CDR1 DFQATT, CDR2 SNEGSKA (reference sequence). CDR3 length equals 16 residues. V gave up 6 bases and J gave up 5 bases; unmatched junction bases: 15. The CDR3 spells CSAQEGSGGARETQYF. CDR3 DNA: TGCAGTGCGCAAGAGGGAAGCGGGGGGGCCCGGGAGACCCAGTACTTC.

This clonotype was recorded many times. The rearrangement joins TRBV9 to TRBJ1-6; D call uncertain. Germline CDR1 SGDLS, CDR2 YYNGEE. V lost 0 bases and J 2 bases, leaving 6 bases between the germline ends. The CDR3 extends over 15 amino acids. CDR3 in DNA: TGTGCCAGCAGCGTAGGGAAGGCCTATAATTCACCCCTCCACTTT. Its translation: CASSVGKAYNSPLHF.

This clonotype was picked up many times. This chain uses TRBV5-1 with TRBJ1-1; the D is unclear. Trimming took off 0 bases at V and 1 base at J, with 10 bases between the two ends. The CDR3 covers 15 residues. Germline-derived CDR1 and CDR2 are SGHRS and YFSETQ. The CDR3 nucleotides read TGCGCCAGCAGCTTGGGGTTGTTCGAGAACACTGAAGCTTTCTTT. It is translated as CASSLGLFENTEAFF.

The chain uses TRBV6-2 or TRBV6-3 and TRBJ1-2; 7 bases map to TRBD1. Germline assignment: CDR1 MNHEY and CDR2 SVGEGT. Germline trimming cut 2 bases from V and 6 bases from J; bases unmatched to any gene: 3. CDR3 size: 13 residues. CDR3 protein: CASSYGGGDGYTF. CDR3 nucleotides: TGTGCCAGCAGTTACGGAGGGGGCGATGGCTACACCTTC.

This clonotype was seen a few times. The chain has TRBV4-1 and TRBJ2-5; D uncertain. The germline V gene encodes CDR1 MGHRA and CDR2 YSYEKL. The CDR3 runs to 15 residues. V lost 1 base and J 5 bases, leaving 14 bases between the germline ends. CDR3 sequence (DNA): TGCGCCAGCAGCCAAGCTCAGGACGGTCAGGAGACCCAGTACTTC. Protein: CASSQAQDGQETQYF.

This clonotype was counted between two and nine times. The rearrangement uses TRBV12-3 or TRBV12-4 and TRBJ2-1; D ambiguous. V lost 6 bases to trimming and J lost 11 bases, with 14 bases between them. This CDR3 region has 12 residues. DNA for the CDR3: TGTGCCAGCAGCATCTTGGGATTCAAGCAGTTCTTC. This codes for CASSILGFKQFF.

The chain employs TRBV2 and TRBJ1-1; TRBD1 is a possible D gene (6 bases). V lost 4 bases and J lost 3, with 12 bases in between. This CDR3 contains 14 residues. Germline V gives CDR1 SNHLY, CDR2 FYNNEI. This CDR3 is CASSAGQWDTEAFF. CDR3 nucleotides: TGTGCCAGCAGTGCTGGACAGTGGGACACTGAAGCTTTCTTT.

This clonotype came up a few times. The rearrangement joins TRBV5-1 to TRBJ2-1, with D possibly TRBD2 on 6 matching bases. V was pared by 0 bases and J by 9 bases, with 19 bases between. The CDR3 runs 16 residues. In germline, CDR1 is SGHRS, CDR2 YFSETQ. DNA of the CDR3: TGCGCCAGCAGCTTGGCCCTGACTAGGAACGCTCCTGAGCAGTTCTTC. The encoded protein is CASSLALTRNAPEQFF.

This clonotype was observed a few times. The chain joins TRBV20-1 to TRBJ1-6, with D perhaps matching TRBD1 (5 bases). The CDR3 consists of 15 residues. Trimming shortened V by 4 bases and J by 8 bases, and 18 bases separated the two germline ends. Germline CDR1 reads DFQATT; CDR2 reads SNEGSKA (reference sequence). CDR3 amino acids: CSANRGTSTDSPLHF. The DNA of the CDR3 is TGCAGTGCTAATAGGGGAACCTCTACGGATTCACCCCTCCACTTT.

This clonotype was found many times. The rearrangement joins TRBV7-9 to TRBJ2-3; D is possibly TRBD2 (5 bases). Germline V gene data show CDR1 as SEHNR and CDR2 as FQNEAQ (reference sequence). V lost 1 base and J 6 bases, leaving 11 bases between the germline ends. The CDR3 sequence is 14 residues long. The CDR3 nucleotides read TGTGCCAGCAGCTTAGATTTGGGCGGGGATACGCAGTATTTT. It encodes CASSLDLGGDTQYF.

This clonotype came up a few times. This chain uses TRBV29-1 with TRBJ2-1, with 7 bases that match TRBD1. CDR1 and CDR2 from the germline V gene are SQVTM and ANQGSEA. This CDR3 comprises 13 residues. J lost 7 bases, V lost 4 bases, and 7 bases had no gene match. CDR3 sequence reads: CSVVTGLWNEQFF. CDR3 in DNA: TGCAGCGTTGTGACAGGGCTTTGGAATGAGCAGTTCTTC.

V and J are TRBV4-1 and TRBJ1-5, with TRBD1 matching 8 bases. Trimming took 0 bases from V and 4 from J; bases not matched to a gene: 2. The V gene's germline CDR1 is MGHRA and CDR2 YSYEKL. The CDR3 loop spans 15 amino acids. CDR3: CASSQEGQANQPQHF. The CDR3 coding sequence is TGCGCCAGCAGCCAAGAGGGACAGGCAAATCAGCCCCAGCATTTT.

The chain is built from TRBV27 and TRBJ2-1; D remains unclear. The CDR3 is 15 amino acids. Between the trimmed V and J ends, which lost 5 bases and 0 bases, there was a span of 11 bases. Germline lookup yields CDR1 MNHEY and CDR2 SMNVEV (reference sequence). The CDR3 nucleotides are TGTGCCAGCAGTGATACCGTGAGCTCCTACAATGAGCAGTTCTTC. This translates into CASSDTVSSYNEQFF.

The chain joins TRBV9 to TRBJ1-5; no definite D call. Germline V gene lookup returns CDR1 SGDLS and CDR2 YYNGEE. V gave up 2 bases and J gave up 6 bases, with 18 bases separating them. The CDR3 consists of 16 residues. The CDR3, as DNA: TGTGCCAGCAGCGTGACTGGATGGCGGGGTAGTCAGCCCCAGCATTTT. Residues: CASSVTGWRGSQPQHF.

This clonotype was counted between two and nine times. This chain joins TRBV15 and TRBJ2-7; D is ambiguous. Between the trimmed V and J ends, which lost 0 bases and 0 bases, there was a span of 9 bases. Germline CDR1 LNHNV, CDR2 YYDKDF (reference sequence). The CDR3 sequence is 15 residues long. The CDR3 here is CATSRDGLASYEQYV. CDR3 bases: TGTGCCACCAGCAGAGATGGGTTAGCCTCCTACGAGCAGTACGTC.

The chain combines TRBV3-1 with TRBJ2-7; TRBD1 or TRBD2 may be the D gene (5 bases each). The CDR3 covers 14 residues. The germline V and J ends were trimmed by 3 bases and 3 bases, with 12 bases remaining between them. Germline V gene data show CDR1 as LGHDT and CDR2 as YNNKEL (reference sequence). This chain's CDR3 is CASSQWDRGYEQYF. The DNA for the CDR3 is TGTGCCAGCAGCCAGTGGGACCGAGGCTACGAGCAGTACTTC.

The chain has TRBV5-1 and TRBJ2-1; 7 bases agree with TRBD1. The CDR3 totals 16 residues. V shed 0 bases, J shed 2 bases, and the junction held 5 bases outside the gene matches. Germline CDR1 reads SGHRS; CDR2 reads YFSETQ. The CDR3 loop reads CASSLDPGTAYNEQFF. The CDR3 bases are TGCGCCAGCAGCTTGGACCCCGGGACAGCCTACAATGAGCAGTTCTTC.

DNA of the CDR3: TGCAGTGCTAATGTCGTGGGCGGTAATCAGCCCCAGCATTTT. Its translation is CSANVVGGNQPQHF. V gene TRBV20-1 combines with J gene TRBJ1-5; D gene unclear. The CDR3 is made up of 14 amino acids. Per the germline V gene, CDR1 is DFQATT and CDR2 is SNEGSKA (reference sequence). Trimming cost V 4 bases and J 4 bases, with 14 bases left between them.

The V and J genes are TRBV5-1 and TRBJ1-5; no firm D call. The V end was cut by 0 bases, the J end by 3 bases, with 10 bases between. The CDR3 is 15 amino acids. In germline, CDR1 is SGHRS, CDR2 YFSETQ. CDR3 in amino acids: CASSLDAGSNQPQHF. The CDR3 DNA reads as TGCGCCAGCAGCTTGGACGCAGGATCCAATCAGCCCCAGCATTTT.

The gene calls are TRBV5-6 and TRBJ1-2, with D possibly TRBD1 on 5 matching bases. Between the trimmed V and J ends, which lost 5 bases and 1 base, there was a span of 18 bases. CDR3 length: 16 residues. The V gene's germline CDR1 is SGHDT and CDR2 YYEEEE. CDR3 residues: CASSFDSRSYNYGYTF. The CDR3 DNA is TGTGCCAGCAGTTTTGACAGCCGGTCTTATAACTATGGCTACACCTTC.

J is TRBJ2-3 and V is TRBV29-1; D is undetermined. The germline V and J ends were trimmed by 8 bases and 4 bases, with 13 bases remaining between them. The CDR3 is made up of 12 amino acids. Germline V lookup: CDR1 SQVTM, CDR2 ANQGSEA. CDR3 sequence (DNA): TGCAGCACGTCGAAATCCCCAGATACGCAGTATTTT. Its protein is CSTSKSPDTQYF.

This clonotype was counted a few times. The chain employs TRBV4-1 and TRBJ1-6, with D possibly being TRBD1 (5 bases). CDR1 MGHRA and CDR2 YSYEKL come from the germline V gene. Trimming took off 1 base at V and 0 bases at J, with 10 bases between the two ends. The length of the CDR3 is 17 residues. CDR3 coding DNA: TGCGCCAGCAGCCAAGTGGGGGAAAGCTCCTATAATTCACCCCTCCACTTT. Protein: CASSQVGESSYNSPLHF.

V and J are TRBV21-1 and TRBJ2-7. TRBV21-1 represents a pseudogene. This CDR3 is 14 amino acids long. CDR3 loop: CASSPPTLLYEQYF. As DNA, the CDR3 is TGTGCCAGCAGCCCACCGACACTTCTCTACGAGCAGTACTTC.